This TCR beta chain was recorded in a study of OX40 agonist ivuxolimab in advanced cancers. Whole-study context: Melanoma, hepatocellular carcinoma, head and neck or renal cell cancer occurred in dose-escalation patients.

A note on this clone: The antigen is not known.

The CDR3 extends over 14 amino acids. Trimming stripped 0 bases from V and 4 bases from J, with 10 bases between. Germline CDR1 SGHRS, CDR2 YFSETQ. The assay was immunoSEQ multiplex PCR, and TCRdb's table has in-frame clones only and misses some. This repertoire shows 85,000 to 100,000 clones, about 92% found once; its top ten account for over 0.2%. No patient had autoimmune disease or received systemic immunosuppression. Drawing of blood for sampling happened at baseline, at cycle 4 day 1, and at cycle 7 day 1. Study results and caveats: Low normalized T-cell clonal expansion also characterized some of the nonresponders.

The TCR was taken from an adult with an advanced solid tumor such as melanoma, head and neck, liver or kidney cancer. The rearrangement links TRBV5-1 to TRBJ1-1; the D gene is possibly TRBD1 (5 bases). Sample: CD4+ or CD8+ T cells sorted from blood, taken in a trial of the OX40 agonist ivuxolimab. In DNA, the CDR3 is TGCGCCAGCAGCTTGGCCGGTGGGGGCACTGAAGCTTTCTTT. It is translated as CASSLAGGGTEAFF. Drawing the rest from reference TRBV5-1 and TRBJ1-1, the complete variable domain is KAGVTQTPRYLIKTRGQQVTLSCSPISGHRSVSWYQQTPGQGLQFLFEYFSETQRNKGNFPGRFSGRQFSNSRSEMNVSTLELGDSALYLCASSLAGGGTEAFFGQGTRLTVV.